This is a list of T cell receptor beta chains from one sample in a study of cytomegalovirus exposure and HLA in healthy donors. The assay was immunoSEQ multiplex PCR, and TCRdb's table has in-frame clones only and misses some. The sample lists some 150,000 clones; 74% were seen once. Sequenced sample: PBMCs. All receptors derive from a man younger than 35 in good health and CMV-seropositive. CDR3s include the opening cysteine and the closing phenylalanine or tryptophan. The D gene is left open where the match is weak. Clone size is stated in some rows and not others, as once, few, many or a class when expanded.

TRBJ2-2	TRBD1	-	TRBV7-3	13	CASSATGTGELFF	TGTGCCAGCAGCGCGACAGGGACCGGGGAGCTGTTTTTT
TRBJ1-1	TRBD1	-	TRBV29-1	14	CSSMTGLKNTEAFF	TGCAGCTCCATGACAGGGCTAAAGAACACTGAAGCTTTCTTT
TRBJ1-6	-	-	TRBV9	16	CASSVGGGGYNSPLHF	TGTGCCAGCAGCGTAGGTGGGGGAGGATATAATTCACCCCTCCACTTT
TRBJ2-1	TRBD2	-	TRBV28	13	CASSYSSGRRVFF	TGTGCCAGCAGTTATTCCAGCGGGAGGCGTGTCTTCTTC
TRBJ2-7	TRBD1	-	TRBV12-5	16	CASGLVLGTGSYEQYF	TGTGCTAGTGGTTTGGTACTTGGGACAGGGTCCTACGAGCAGTACTTC
TRBJ2-2	TRBD1	-	TRBV25-1	14	CASTRDRGHGELFF	TGTGCCAGCACACGGGACAGGGGACACGGGGAGCTGTTTTTT
TRBJ2-5	-	few	TRBV2	12	CASSVRGETQYF	TGTGCCAGCAGTGTTCGGGGAGAGACCCAGTACTTC
TRBJ1-5	-	-	TRBV6-1	13	CASSDYTGWPQHF	TGTGCCAGCAGTGATTATACGGGATGGCCCCAGCATTTT
TRBJ1-2	-	-	TRBV6-1	14	CASSEPRSGAGYTF	TGTGCCAGCAGTGAACCCCGGTCAGGGGCTGGCTACACCTTC
TRBJ1-4	-	once	TRBV15	17	CATSRGGMGTTNEKLFF	TGTGCCACCAGCAGGGGGGGTATGGGAACAACTAATGAAAAACTGTTTTTT
TRBJ2-7	TRBD2	-	TRBV11-3	14	CASSFSGGSYEQYF	TGTGCCAGCAGCTTTTCCGGGGGGTCCTACGAGCAGTACTTC
TRBJ2-5	-	-	TRBV2	15	CASTRGATNQETQYF	TGTGCCAGCACTCGGGGGGCGACTAACCAAGAGACCCAGTACTTC
TRBJ2-7	TRBD1	-	TRBV5-1	16	CASSLNHRGNLREQYF	TGCGCCAGCAGCTTGAATCACAGGGGAAATCTCCGCGAGCAGTACTTC
TRBJ2-7	-	-	TRBV6-1	15	CASIPGQKVSYEQYF	TGTGCCAGCATCCCCGGACAGAAGGTCTCCTACGAGCAGTACTTC
TRBJ2-7	TRBD2	-	TRBV6-6	15	CASRNPGTSGYGQYF	TGTGCCAGCAGAAATCCCGGGACTAGCGGCTACGGGCAGTACTTC
TRBJ1-3	TRBD1	-	TRBV5-1	16	CASSLAGTGNGNTIYF	TGCGCCAGCAGCTTGGCGGGGACAGGGAATGGAAACACCATATATTTT
TRBJ2-7	-	-	TRBV5-5	13	CASSWEVLYEQYF	TGTGCCAGCAGCTGGGAGGTGCTCTACGAGCAGTACTTC
TRBJ1-2	-	-	TRBV28	12	CASRITRNDYTF	TGTGCCAGCAGAATAACTCGAAACGACTACACCTTC
TRBJ1-1	-	-	TRBV6-6	14	CAATVGSLGTEAFF	TGTGCCGCGACGGTCGGGTCCTTGGGCACTGAAGCTTTCTTT
TRBJ1-2	-	once	TRBV27	14	CASSLFGSSYGYTF	TGTGCCAGCAGTTTATTTGGGAGTAGCTATGGCTACACCTTC
TRBJ2-1	TRBD2	-	TRBV25-1	18	CASSEGGTRSGSYNEQFF	TGTGCCAGCAGTGAAGGGGGGACTAGATCGGGTTCCTACAATGAGCAGTTCTTC
TRBJ2-2	-	-	TRBV6-4	15	CASSDGRGSTGELFF	TGTGCCAGCAGTGACGGAAGGGGTAGCACCGGGGAGCTGTTTTTT
TRBJ2-3	TRBD2	-	TRBV18	16	CASSPFLAGGTDTQYF	TGTGCCAGCTCACCATTCCTAGCGGGGGGCACAGATACGCAGTATTTT
TRBJ2-1	-	-	TRBV5-1	12	CASSSLGGEQFF	TGCGCCAGCAGCTCCCTTGGGGGGGAGCAGTTCTTC
TRBJ2-7	TRBD2	few	TRBV15	14	CATSRLAETYEQYF	TGTGCCACCAGCAGACTAGCGGAGACCTACGAGCAGTACTTC
TRBJ2-7	TRBD1	few	TRBV11-2	15	CASSFYGTVSYEQYF	TGTGCCAGCAGCTTCTACGGGACAGTCTCCTACGAGCAGTACTTC
TRBJ1-1	-	few	TRBV5-6	15	CASTLTGPWNTEAFF	TGTGCCAGCACCTTGACAGGCCCTTGGAACACTGAAGCTTTCTTT
TRBJ1-4	TRBD1	-	TRBV6-5	13	CASRTGTNEKLFF	TGTGCCAGCAGGACAGGGACTAATGAAAAACTGTTTTTT
TRBJ1-5	-	-	TRBV4-1	16	CASSQDSSRSPTPQHF	TGCGCCAGCAGCCAAGATAGTAGCCGGTCTCCAACGCCCCAGCATTTT
TRBJ1-1	-	-	TRBV9	13	CASSVDINTEAFF	TGTGCCAGCAGCGTAGATATCAACACTGAAGCTTTCTTT
TRBJ1-1	TRBD1	-	TRBV11-2	18	CASSRFSDRGRTDTEAFF	TGTGCCAGCAGCCGTTTCTCCGACAGGGGGAGGACAGACACTGAAGCTTTCTTT
TRBJ1-1	-	-	TRBV6-5	13	CASSTGWYTEAFF	TGTGCCAGCAGCACCGGGTGGTACACTGAAGCTTTCTTT
TRBJ1-2	-	-	TRBV29-1	13	CSVVGGDHYGYTF	TGCAGCGTTGTGGGGGGGGACCACTATGGCTACACCTTC
TRBJ1-1	-	-	TRBV4-2	15	CASSQRTEENTEAFF	TGTGCCAGCAGCCAAAGGACAGAGGAGAACACTGAAGCTTTCTTT
TRBJ2-7	TRBD2	-	TRBV28	14	CASRVAGGTYEQYF	TGTGCCAGCAGAGTAGCGGGGGGAACCTACGAGCAGTACTTC
TRBJ1-1	-	-	TRBV19	13	CASSTLSGTEAFF	TGTGCAAGTAGTACGCTTTCCGGCACTGAAGCTTTCTTT
TRBJ2-2	-	-	TRBV25-1	12	CASASTGGELFF	TGTGCCAGCGCCTCGACAGGAGGGGAGCTGTTTTTT
TRBJ1-1	TRBD1	-	TRBV10-2	14	CASSAFRDRAEAFF	TGCGCCAGCAGCGCCTTCCGGGACAGGGCTGAAGCTTTCTTT
TRBJ1-1	-	-	TRBV7-9	14	CASSFLGENTEAFF	TGTGCCAGCAGCTTTCTAGGAGAGAACACTGAAGCTTTCTTT
TRBJ2-7	-	-	TRBV7-6	15	CASSSAPGQTYEQYF	TGTGCCAGCAGCTCCGCCCCGGGACAAACCTACGAGCAGTACTTC
TRBJ2-7	-	-	TRBV5-1	13	CASPGGGAHEQYF	TGCGCCAGCCCCGGAGGAGGGGCCCACGAGCAGTACTTC
TRBJ1-4	TRBD1	-	TRBV2	14	CASNRQGAGEKLFF	TGTGCCAGCAACCGACAGGGGGCAGGAGAAAAACTGTTTTTT
TRBJ1-2	TRBD1	-	TRBV7-9	12	CASSTRQGGYTF	TGTGCCAGCAGCACCCGACAGGGAGGCTACACCTTC
TRBJ1-1	-	few	TRBV6-6	15	CASSYGFGGHTEAFF	TGTGCCAGCAGTTACGGTTTTGGAGGGCACACTGAAGCTTTCTTT
TRBJ1-1	-	-	TRBV7-9	12	CASTLKSGEAFF	TGTGCCAGCACCCTAAAGAGCGGTGAAGCTTTCTTT
TRBJ1-1	TRBD1	-	TRBV28	16	CASSQYRGPLGTEAFF	TGTGCCAGCAGTCAGTACAGGGGGCCCCTCGGCACTGAAGCTTTCTTT
TRBJ1-2	TRBD1	-	TRBV10-3	17	CAISESGQGLPNRGYTF	TGTGCCATCAGTGAATCAGGACAGGGACTTCCTAATCGTGGCTACACCTTC
TRBJ1-5	TRBD1	-	TRBV7-2	15	CASSLAGTGGQPQHF	TGTGCCAGCAGCTTAGCGGGGACAGGTGGACAGCCCCAGCATTTT
TRBJ1-4	-	-	TRBV28	13	CAIRPGGDEKLFF	TGTGCCATCCGACCTGGGGGCGATGAAAAACTGTTTTTT
TRBJ1-5	TRBD1	-	TRBV29-1	14	CSVHQGDRGQPQHF	TGCAGCGTCCACCAGGGGGACAGGGGCCAGCCCCAGCATTTT
TRBJ2-7	TRBD2	-	TRBV9	15	CASSVGLAGVYEQYF	TGTGCCAGCAGCGTAGGGTTAGCGGGAGTCTACGAGCAGTACTTC
TRBJ2-1	-	-	TRBV6-5	13	CASGQGEVNEQFF	TGTGCCAGCGGTCAGGGGGAGGTCAATGAGCAGTTCTTC
TRBJ2-3	TRBD1	-	TRBV5-6	16	CASSFDRGQVADTQYF	TGTGCCAGCAGCTTCGACAGGGGGCAGGTAGCAGATACGCAGTATTTT